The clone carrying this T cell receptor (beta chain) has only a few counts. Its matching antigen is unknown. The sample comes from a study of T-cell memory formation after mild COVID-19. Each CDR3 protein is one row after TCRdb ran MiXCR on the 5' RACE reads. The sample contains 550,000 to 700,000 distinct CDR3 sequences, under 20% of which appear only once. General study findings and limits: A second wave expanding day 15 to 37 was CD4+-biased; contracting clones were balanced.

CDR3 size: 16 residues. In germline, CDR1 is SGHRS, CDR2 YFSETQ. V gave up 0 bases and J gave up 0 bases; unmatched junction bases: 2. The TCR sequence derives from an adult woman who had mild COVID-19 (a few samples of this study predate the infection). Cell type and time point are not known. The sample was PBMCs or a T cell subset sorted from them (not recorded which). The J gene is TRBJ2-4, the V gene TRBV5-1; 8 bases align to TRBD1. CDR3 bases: TGCGCCAGCAGCTTGGACAGGGGGGTAGCCAAAAACATTCAGTACTTC. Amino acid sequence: CASSLDRGVAKNIQYF.